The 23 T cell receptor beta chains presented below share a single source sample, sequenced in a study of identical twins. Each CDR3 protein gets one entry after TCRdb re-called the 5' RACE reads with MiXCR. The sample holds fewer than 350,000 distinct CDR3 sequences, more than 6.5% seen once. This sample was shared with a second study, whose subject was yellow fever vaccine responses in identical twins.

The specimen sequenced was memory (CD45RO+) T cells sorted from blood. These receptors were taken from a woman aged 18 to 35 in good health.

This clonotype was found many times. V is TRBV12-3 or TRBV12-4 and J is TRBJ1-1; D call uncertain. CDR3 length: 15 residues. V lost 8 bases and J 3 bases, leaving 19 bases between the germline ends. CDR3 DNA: TGTGCCAGCGCCCGAGGGCGGATCGGGTACACTGAAGCTTTCTTT. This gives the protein CASARGRIGYTEAFF.

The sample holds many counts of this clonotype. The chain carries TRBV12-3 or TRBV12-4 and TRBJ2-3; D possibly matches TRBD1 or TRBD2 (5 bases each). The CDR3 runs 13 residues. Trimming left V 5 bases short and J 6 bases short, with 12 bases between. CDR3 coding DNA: TGTGCCAGCAGTGTCTGGGGCGGGGATACGCAGTATTTT. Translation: CASSVWGGDTQYF.

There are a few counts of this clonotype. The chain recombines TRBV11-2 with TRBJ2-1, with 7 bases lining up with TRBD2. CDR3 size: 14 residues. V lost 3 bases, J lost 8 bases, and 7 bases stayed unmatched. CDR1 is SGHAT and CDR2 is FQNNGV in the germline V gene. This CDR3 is CASSFGGSIYEQFF. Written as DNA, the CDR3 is TGTGCCAGCAGCTTTGGCGGGAGCATCTATGAGCAGTTCTTC.

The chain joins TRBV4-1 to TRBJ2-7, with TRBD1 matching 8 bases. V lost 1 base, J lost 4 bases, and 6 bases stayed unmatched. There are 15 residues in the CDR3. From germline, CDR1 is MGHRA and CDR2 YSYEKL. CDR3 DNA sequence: TGCGCCAGCAGCCAAGGGGCAGGGGGCCCGTACGAGCAGTACGTC. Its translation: CASSQGAGGPYEQYV.

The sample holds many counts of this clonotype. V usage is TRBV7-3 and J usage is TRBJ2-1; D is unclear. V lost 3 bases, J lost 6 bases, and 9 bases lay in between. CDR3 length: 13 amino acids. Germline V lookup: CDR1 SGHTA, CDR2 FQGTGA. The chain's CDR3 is CASSFGAANEQFF. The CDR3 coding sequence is TGTGCCAGCAGCTTCGGAGCAGCCAATGAGCAGTTCTTC.

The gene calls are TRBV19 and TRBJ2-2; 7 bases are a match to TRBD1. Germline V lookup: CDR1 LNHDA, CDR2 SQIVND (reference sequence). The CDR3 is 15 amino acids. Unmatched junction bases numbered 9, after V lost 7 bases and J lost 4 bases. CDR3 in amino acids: CASKKGDSSTGELFF. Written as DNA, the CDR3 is TGTGCCAGTAAAAAGGGGGACAGTAGCACCGGGGAGCTGTTTTTT.

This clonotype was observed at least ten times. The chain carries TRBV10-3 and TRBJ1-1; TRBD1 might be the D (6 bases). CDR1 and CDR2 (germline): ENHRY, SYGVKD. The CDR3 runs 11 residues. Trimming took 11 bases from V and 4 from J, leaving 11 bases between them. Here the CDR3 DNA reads TGTGCCTCAACAGGGTCCACTGAAGCTTTCTTT. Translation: CASTGSTEAFF.

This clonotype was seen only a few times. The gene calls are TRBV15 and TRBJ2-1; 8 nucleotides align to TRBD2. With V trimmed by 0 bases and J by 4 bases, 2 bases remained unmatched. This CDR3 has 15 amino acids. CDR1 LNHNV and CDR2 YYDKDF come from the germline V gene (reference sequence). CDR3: CATSREAGEYNEQFF. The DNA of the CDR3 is TGTGCCACCAGCAGAGAAGCGGGGGAGTACAATGAGCAGTTCTTC. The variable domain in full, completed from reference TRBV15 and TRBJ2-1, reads DAMVIQNPRYQVTQFGKPVTLSCSQTLNHNVMYWYQQKSSQAPKLLFHYYDKDFNNEADTPDNFQSRRPNTSFCFLDIRSPGLGDTAMYLCATSREAGEYNEQFFGPGTRLTVL.

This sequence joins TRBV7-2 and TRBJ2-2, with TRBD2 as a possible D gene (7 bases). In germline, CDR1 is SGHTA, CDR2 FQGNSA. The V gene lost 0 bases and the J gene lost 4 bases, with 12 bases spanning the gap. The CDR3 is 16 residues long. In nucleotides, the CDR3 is TGTGCCAGCAGCTTAGCTTCGGGGGGCATCACCGGGGAGCTGTTTTTT. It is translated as CASSLASGGITGELFF.

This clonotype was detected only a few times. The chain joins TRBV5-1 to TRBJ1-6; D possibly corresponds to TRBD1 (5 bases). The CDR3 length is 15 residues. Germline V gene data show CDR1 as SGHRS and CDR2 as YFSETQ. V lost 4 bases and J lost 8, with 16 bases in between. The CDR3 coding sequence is TGCGCCAGCAGCGCAGGGACGGTTTTTGATTCACCCCTCCACTTT. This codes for CASSAGTVFDSPLHF.

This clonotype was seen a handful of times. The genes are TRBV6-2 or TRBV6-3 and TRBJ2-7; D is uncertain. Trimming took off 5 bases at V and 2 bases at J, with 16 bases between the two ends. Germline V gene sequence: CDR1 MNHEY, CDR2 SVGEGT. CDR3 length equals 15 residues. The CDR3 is CASSHRPEGPYEQYF. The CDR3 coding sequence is TGTGCCAGCAGTCATCGACCCGAAGGGCCCTACGAGCAGTACTTC.

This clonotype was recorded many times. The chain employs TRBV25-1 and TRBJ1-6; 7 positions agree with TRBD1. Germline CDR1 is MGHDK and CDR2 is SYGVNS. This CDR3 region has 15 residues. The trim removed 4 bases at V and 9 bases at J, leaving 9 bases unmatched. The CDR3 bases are TGTGCCAGCAGTGCCCCGGGCAGGGGGGTTTCACCCCTCCACTTT. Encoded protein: CASSAPGRGVSPLHF.

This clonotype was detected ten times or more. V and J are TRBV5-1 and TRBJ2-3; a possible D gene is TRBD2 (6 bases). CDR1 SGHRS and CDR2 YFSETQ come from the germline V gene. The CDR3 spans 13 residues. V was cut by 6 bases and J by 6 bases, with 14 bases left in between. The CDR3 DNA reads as TGCGCCAGCACCCAAACTAGCTTTGATACGCAGTATTTT. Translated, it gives CASTQTSFDTQYF. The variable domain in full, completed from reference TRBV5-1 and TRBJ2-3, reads KAGVTQTPRYLIKTRGQQVTLSCSPISGHRSVSWYQQTPGQGLQFLFEYFSETQRNKGNFPGRFSGRQFSNSRSEMNVSTLELGDSALYLCASTQTSFDTQYFGPGTRLTVL.

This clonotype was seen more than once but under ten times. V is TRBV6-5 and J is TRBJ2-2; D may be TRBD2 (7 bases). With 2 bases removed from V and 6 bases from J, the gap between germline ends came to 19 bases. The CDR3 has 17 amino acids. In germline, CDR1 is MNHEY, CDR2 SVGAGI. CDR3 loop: CASSYGRGGAQSGELFF. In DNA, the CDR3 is TGTGCCAGCAGTTACGGGAGGGGGGGGGCCCAATCCGGGGAGCTGTTTTTT.

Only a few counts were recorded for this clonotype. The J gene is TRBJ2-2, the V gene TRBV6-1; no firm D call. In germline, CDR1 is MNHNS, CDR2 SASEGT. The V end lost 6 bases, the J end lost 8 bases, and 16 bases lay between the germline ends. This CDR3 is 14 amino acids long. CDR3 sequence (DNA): TGTGCCAGCAGCGGCGGCCATAGCATGGGGGAGCTGTTTTTT. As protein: CASSGGHSMGELFF.

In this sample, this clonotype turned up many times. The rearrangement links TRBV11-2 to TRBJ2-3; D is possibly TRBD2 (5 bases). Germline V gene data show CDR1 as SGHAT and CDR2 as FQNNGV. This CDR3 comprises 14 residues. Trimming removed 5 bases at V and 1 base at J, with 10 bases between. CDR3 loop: CASSRGLGTDTQYF. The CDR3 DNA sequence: TGTGCCAGCAGCCGCGGACTCGGCACAGATACGCAGTATTTT.

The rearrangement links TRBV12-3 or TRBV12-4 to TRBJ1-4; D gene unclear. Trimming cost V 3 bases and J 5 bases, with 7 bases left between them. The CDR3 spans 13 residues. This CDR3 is CASSLAANEKLFF. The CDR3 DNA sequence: TGTGCCAGCAGTTTGGCAGCGAATGAAAAACTGTTTTTT.

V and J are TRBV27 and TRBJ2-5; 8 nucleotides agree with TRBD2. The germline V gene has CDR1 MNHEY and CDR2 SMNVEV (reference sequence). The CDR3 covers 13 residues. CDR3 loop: CSSRGGRRETQYF. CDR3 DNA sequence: TGTTCATCCCGGGGGGGGAGGAGGGAGACCCAGTACTTC.

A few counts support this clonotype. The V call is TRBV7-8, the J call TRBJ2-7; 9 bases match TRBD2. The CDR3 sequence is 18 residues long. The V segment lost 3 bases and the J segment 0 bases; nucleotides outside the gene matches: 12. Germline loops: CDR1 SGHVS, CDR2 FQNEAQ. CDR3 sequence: CASSFNSGGQRSSYEQYV. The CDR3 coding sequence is TGTGCCAGCAGCTTCAATAGCGGGGGCCAAAGGAGCTCCTACGAGCAGTACGTC.

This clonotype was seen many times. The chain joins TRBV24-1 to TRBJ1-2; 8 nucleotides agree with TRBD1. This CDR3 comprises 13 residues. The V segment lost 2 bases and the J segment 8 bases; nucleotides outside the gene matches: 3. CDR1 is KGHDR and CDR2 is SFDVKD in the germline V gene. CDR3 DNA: TGTGCCACCAGTGATTATGACAGGGGCGGCTACACCTTC. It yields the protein CATSDYDRGGYTF.

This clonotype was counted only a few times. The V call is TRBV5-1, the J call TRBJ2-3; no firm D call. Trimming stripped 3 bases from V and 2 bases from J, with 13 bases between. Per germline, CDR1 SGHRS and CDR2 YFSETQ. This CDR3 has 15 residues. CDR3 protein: CASSSGSVPTDTQYF. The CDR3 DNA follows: TGCGCCAGCAGCTCCGGGTCTGTCCCCACAGATACGCAGTATTTT.

DNA of the CDR3: TGTGCCAGCAGCGTGGGACTAACGAGCTCCTACGAGCAGTACGTC. This codes for CASSVGLTSSYEQYV. This rearrangement joins TRBV7-8 to TRBJ2-7; 7 bases are shared with TRBD2. Germline trimming cut 5 bases from V and 0 bases from J; bases unmatched to any gene: 7. The length of the CDR3 is 15 residues. The germline V gene encodes CDR1 SGHVS and CDR2 FQNEAQ.

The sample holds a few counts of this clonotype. CDR3 nucleotides: TGTGCCAGCAGCCAACTCGGGGAGACCCAGTACTTC. Translating it yields CASSQLGETQYF. This chain uses TRBV5-8 with TRBJ2-5, with D uncertain. Germline CDR1 reads SGHTS; CDR2 reads YDEGEE. With 4 bases removed from V and 5 bases from J, the gap between germline ends came to 9 bases. This CDR3 has 12 residues.